The TCR beta chain described here comes from a study of blood T cell repertoires in COVID-19. Study information: Sample material is recorded as cDNA or gDNA derived from T cells, B-cell-depleted T cells, or PBMCs.

The junction had 10 bases not matched to a gene; V was cut back by 3 bases and J by 7 bases. This CDR3 has 16 residues. From germline, CDR1 is MNHNS and CDR2 SASEGT. Method: immunoSEQ multiplex PCR; TCRdb's copy keeps in-frame clones and lacks some. The sample carries 150,000 to 200,000 clones, about 85% recorded once. The chain recombines TRBV6-1 with TRBJ1-4, with TRBD1 matching 8 bases. The specimen was peripheral blood. This TCR was recovered from a woman aged 25 to 45 with active or convalescent COVID-19. The CDR3 DNA reads TGTGCCAGCAGTGAGGTCGGTGGACAGGGCGGTGAAAAACTGTTTTTT. The encoded protein is CASSEVGGQGGEKLFF.